This T cell receptor (beta chain) was identified during a study of T-cell reconstitution after alpha-beta-depleted transplantation in children (dated by TCRdb to the mid-2010s). The study in broad terms: T-cell immune reconstitution after TCRalphabeta/CD19-depleted allogeneic hematopoietic cell transplantation in children was quantitatively tracked in the study by means of TCR repertoire profiling.

Inclusive of the bounding cysteine and phenylalanine, the CDR3 is 14 residues long. Left in the record is the CDR3 DNA by itself, 42 bases read in frame from the first base. V is cut by 6 bases and J by 4 bases, and the space between the germline ends is 12 bases. Library prep was done by PCR. For sequencing, an Illumina HiSeq 2500 was employed. TCR library preparation used molecular barcoding, with unique molecular identifiers applied to normalize quantification of the TCRbeta repertoire. TCRdb passed the public sequencing reads through fastp at Q25 and MiXCR, retaining productive beta sequences. Every distinct CDR3 protein forms one entry, paired with its most common genes and DNA. This sample lists 450,000 to 600,000 distinct CDR3 sequences; about 18% were detected once. The top ten hold 3.3% of the sample. As to this clonotype: What this receptor recognizes is not known. Base qualities are not recorded, but no much larger clone differs from it by a single base.

The V and J genes are TRBV12-3 or TRBV12-4 and TRBJ1-4, with TRBD1 perhaps the D gene, on 6 matching bases. The source was PBMCs from the stem cell graft donor, collected from the stem cell graft. The source of this sequence is a human donor who donated a stem cell graft to a child with acute lymphoblastic leukemia. The encoded CDR3 is CASSLQGFNEKLFF. Read as DNA, the sequence is TGTGCCAGCAGCCTTCAGGGGTTTAATGAAAAACTGTTTTTT.